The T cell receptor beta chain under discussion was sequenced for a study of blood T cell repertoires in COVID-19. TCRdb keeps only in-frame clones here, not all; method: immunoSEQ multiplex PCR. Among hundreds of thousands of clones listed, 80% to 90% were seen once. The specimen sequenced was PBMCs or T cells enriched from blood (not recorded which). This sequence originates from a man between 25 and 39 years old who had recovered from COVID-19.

CDR3 sequence (DNA): TGTGCCAGCAGCTTAGGGAGGACAGGAGGTCTGTTGGAGACCCAGTACTTC. Amino acid sequence: CASSLGRTGGLLETQYF. The genes are TRBV7-8 and TRBJ2-5; 7 bases are a match to TRBD1. The junction had 13 bases not matched to a gene; V was cut back by 1 base and J by 5 bases. The germline CDR1 and CDR2 sequences are SGHVS and FQNEAQ. The CDR3 spans 17 residues.